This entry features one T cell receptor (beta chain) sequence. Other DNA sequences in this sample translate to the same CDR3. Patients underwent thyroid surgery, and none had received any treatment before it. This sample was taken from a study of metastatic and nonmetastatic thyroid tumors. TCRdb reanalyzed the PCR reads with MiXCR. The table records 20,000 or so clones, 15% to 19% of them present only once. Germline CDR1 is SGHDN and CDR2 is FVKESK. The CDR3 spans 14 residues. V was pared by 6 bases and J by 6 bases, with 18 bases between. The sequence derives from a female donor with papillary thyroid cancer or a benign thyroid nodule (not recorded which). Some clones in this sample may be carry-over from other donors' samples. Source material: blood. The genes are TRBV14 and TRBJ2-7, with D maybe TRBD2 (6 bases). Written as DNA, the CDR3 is TGTGCCAGCAGGCATGCTGGAGGGCCCGGCGAGCAGTACTTC. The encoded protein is CASRHAGGPGEQYF. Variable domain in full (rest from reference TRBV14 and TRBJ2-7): EAGVTQFPSHSVIEKGQTVTLRCDPISGHDNLYWYRRVMGKEIKFLLHFVKESKQDESGMPNNRFLAERTGGTYSTLKVQPAELEDSGVYFCASRHAGGPGEQYFGPGTRLTVT.